This TCR beta chain came from a study of cytomegalovirus exposure and HLA in healthy donors. Study findings and constraints: The only immune exposure information that was available was CMV serostatus.

With respect to this clone: Antigen unknown.

The CDR3 is 15 amino acids. Per germline, CDR1 LGHNA and CDR2 YSLEER. V dropped 0 bases and J dropped 2 bases, with 10 bases sitting between them. This PCR relied on a set of 60 Vbeta primers and 13 Jbeta primers. Libraries were prepared by immunoSEQ multiplex PCR; TCRdb keeps only in-frame clonotypes and omits some of them. The table lists under 200,000 clones, roughly 70% of them singletons. V is TRBV4-3 and J is TRBJ2-5; perhaps TRBD2 as D (6 bases). The receptor was isolated from a middle-aged woman in good health and CMV-seropositive. The sample was PBMCs. CDR3 residues: CASSQDMGTQETQYF. As DNA, the CDR3 is TGCGCCAGCAGCCAAGATATGGGGACTCAAGAGACCCAGTACTTC.